The TCR beta chain under discussion was sequenced for a study of blood T cell repertoires in COVID-19. Study-wide context: Researchers got acute and convalescent COVID-19 samples from the United States, Italy and Spain.

In the original workflow: Estimation of nucleated cell counts relied on the amplification of reference gene primers. Sequencing was performed with immunoSEQ multiplex PCR; in TCRdb, only in-frame clones are kept and a portion is missing. V, J and clone size are those of that table, while D and trimming were read from the DNA. The data show 250,000 or so clones, with 80% to 95% seen just once and 2.5% to 3% held by the top ten. Between the trimmed V and J ends, which lost 10 bases and 1 base, there was a span of 13 bases. Germline V lookup: CDR1 LNHDA, CDR2 SQIVND (reference sequence). The CDR3 consists of 14 residues.

The receptor's source is a man between 35 and 55 years old who had been exposed to COVID-19. Sequencing was performed on PBMCs or T cells enriched from blood (not recorded which). The rearrangement uses TRBV19 and TRBJ2-2; weak D call: TRBD1 (6 bases). The CDR3, as DNA: TGTGCCACAGAAGGACAGTTGAACACCGGGGAGCTGTTTTTT. It translates to CATEGQLNTGELFF.